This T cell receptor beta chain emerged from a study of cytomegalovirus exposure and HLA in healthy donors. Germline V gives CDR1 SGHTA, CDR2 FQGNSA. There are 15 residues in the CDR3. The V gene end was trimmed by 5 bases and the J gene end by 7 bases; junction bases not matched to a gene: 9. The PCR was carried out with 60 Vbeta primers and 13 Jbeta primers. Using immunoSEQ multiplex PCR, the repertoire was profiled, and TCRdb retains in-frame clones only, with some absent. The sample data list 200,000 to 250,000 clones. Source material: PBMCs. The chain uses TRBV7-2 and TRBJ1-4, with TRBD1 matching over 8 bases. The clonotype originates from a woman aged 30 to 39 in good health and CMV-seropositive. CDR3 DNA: TGTGCCAGCAGCACCTTCCAGGGGGCGGGTGAAAAACTGTTTTTT. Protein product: CASSTFQGAGEKLFF. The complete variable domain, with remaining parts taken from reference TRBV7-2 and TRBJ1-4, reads GAGVSQSPSNKVTEKGKDVELRCDPISGHTALYWYRQSLGQGLEFLIYFQGNSAPDKSGLPSDRFSAERTGGSVSTLTIQRTQQEDSAVYLCASSTFQGAGEKLFFGSGTQLSVL.